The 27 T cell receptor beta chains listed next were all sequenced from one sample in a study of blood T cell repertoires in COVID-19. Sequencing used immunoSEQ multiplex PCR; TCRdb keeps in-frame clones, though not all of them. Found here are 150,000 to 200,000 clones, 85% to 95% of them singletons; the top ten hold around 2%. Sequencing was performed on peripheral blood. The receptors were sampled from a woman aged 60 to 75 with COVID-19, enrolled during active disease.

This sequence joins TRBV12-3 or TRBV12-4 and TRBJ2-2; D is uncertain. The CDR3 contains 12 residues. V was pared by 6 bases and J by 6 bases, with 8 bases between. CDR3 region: CASSYFPGELFF. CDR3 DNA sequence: TGTGCCAGCAGCTACTTCCCCGGGGAGCTGTTTTTT.

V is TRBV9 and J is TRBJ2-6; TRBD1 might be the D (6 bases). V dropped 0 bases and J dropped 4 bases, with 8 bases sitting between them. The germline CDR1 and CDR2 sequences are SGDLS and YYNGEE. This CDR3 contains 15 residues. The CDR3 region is CASSVVGGGANVLTF. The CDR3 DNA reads TGTGCCAGCAGCGTAGTTGGGGGCGGGGCCAACGTCCTGACTTTC. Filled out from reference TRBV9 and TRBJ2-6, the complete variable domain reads DSGVTQTPKHLITATGQRVTLRCSPRSGDLSVYWYQQSLDQGLQFLIQYYNGEERAKGNILERFSAQQFPDLHSELNLSSLELGDSALYFCASSVVGGGANVLTFGAGSRLTVL.

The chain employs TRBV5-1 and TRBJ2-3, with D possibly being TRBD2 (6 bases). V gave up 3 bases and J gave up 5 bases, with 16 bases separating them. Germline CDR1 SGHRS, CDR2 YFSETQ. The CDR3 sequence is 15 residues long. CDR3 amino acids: CASSSEGRAEDTQYF. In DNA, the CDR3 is TGCGCCAGCAGCTCGGAGGGCAGGGCGGAAGATACGCAGTATTTT.

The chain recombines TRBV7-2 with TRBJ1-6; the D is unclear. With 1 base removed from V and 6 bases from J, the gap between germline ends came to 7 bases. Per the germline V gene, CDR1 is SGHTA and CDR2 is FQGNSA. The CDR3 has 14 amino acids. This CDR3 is CASSLVGGNSPLHF. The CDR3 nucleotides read TGTGCCAGCAGCTTAGTCGGAGGTAATTCACCCCTCCACTTT.

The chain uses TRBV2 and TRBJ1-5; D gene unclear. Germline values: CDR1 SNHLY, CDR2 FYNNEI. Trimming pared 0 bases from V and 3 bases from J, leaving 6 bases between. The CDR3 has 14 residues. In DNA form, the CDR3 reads TGTGCCAGCAGTGAAGCCAGGATCAATCAGCCCCAGCATTTT. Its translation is CASSEARINQPQHF. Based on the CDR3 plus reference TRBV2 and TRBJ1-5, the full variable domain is EPEVTQTPSHQVTQMGQEVILRCVPISNHLYFYWYRQILGQKVEFLVSFYNNEISEKSEIFDDQFSVERPDGSNFTLKIRSTKLEDSAMYFCASSEARINQPQHFGDGTRLSIL.

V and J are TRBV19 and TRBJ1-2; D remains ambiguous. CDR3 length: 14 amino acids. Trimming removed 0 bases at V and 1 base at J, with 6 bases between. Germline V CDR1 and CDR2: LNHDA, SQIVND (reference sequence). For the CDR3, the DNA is TGTGCCAGTAGTATAGACCAGATTAACTATGGCTACACCTTC. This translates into CASSIDQINYGYTF.

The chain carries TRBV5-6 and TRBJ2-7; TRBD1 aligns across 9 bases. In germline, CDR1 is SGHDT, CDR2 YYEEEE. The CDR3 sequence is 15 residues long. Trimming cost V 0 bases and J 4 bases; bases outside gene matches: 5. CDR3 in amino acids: CASSLAGTGPYEQYF. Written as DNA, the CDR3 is TGTGCCAGCAGCTTGGCAGGGACAGGGCCTTACGAGCAGTACTTC.

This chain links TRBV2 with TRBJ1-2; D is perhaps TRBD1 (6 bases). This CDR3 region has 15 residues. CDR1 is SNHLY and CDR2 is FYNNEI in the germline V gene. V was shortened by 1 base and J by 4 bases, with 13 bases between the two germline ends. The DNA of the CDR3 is TGTGCCAGCAGTGAAGTTAAGGACAGCTCCTATGGCTACACCTTC. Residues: CASSEVKDSSYGYTF.

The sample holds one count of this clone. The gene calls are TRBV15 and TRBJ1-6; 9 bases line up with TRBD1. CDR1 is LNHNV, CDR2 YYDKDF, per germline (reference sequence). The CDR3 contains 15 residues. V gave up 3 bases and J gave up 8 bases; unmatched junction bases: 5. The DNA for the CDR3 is TGTGCCACCAGCAGTCGGGGACAGGGACATTCACCCCTCCACTTT. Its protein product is CATSSRGQGHSPLHF.

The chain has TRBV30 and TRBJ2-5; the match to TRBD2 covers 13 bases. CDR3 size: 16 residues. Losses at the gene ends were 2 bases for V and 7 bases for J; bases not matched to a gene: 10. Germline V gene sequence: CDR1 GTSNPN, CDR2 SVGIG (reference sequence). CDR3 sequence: CAWSTGLAGVQRTQYF. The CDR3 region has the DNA TGTGCCTGGAGTACAGGACTAGCGGGGGTACAACGGACCCAGTACTTC. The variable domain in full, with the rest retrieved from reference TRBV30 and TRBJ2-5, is SQTIHQWPATLVQPVGSPLSLECTVEGTSNPNLYWYRQAAGRGLQLLFYSVGIGQISSEVPQNLSASRPQDRQFILSSKKLLLSDSGFYLCAWSTGLAGVQRTQYFGPGTRLLVL.

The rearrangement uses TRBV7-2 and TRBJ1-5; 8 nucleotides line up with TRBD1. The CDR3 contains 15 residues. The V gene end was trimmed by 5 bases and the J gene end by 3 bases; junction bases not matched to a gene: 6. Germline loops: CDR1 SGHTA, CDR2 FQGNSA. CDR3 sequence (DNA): TGTGCCAGCAGCCCGGACAGGGCCGCCAATCAGCCCCAGCATTTT. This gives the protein CASSPDRAANQPQHF. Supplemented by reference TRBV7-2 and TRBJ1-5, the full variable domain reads GAGVSQSPSNKVTEKGKDVELRCDPISGHTALYWYRQSLGQGLEFLIYFQGNSAPDKSGLPSDRFSAERTGGSVSTLTIQRTQQEDSAVYLCASSPDRAANQPQHFGDGTRLSIL.

The CDR3 region has the DNA TGTGCCAGCAGCTTAGCATCGGGGGCAACTAATGAAAAACTGTTTTTT. This sequence encodes CASSLASGATNEKLFF. The rearrangement uses TRBV7-2 and TRBJ1-4, with a possible D match to TRBD1 (5 bases). The V end was cut by 0 bases, the J end by 0 bases, with 8 bases between. Germline CDR1 and CDR2: SGHTA and FQGNSA. The CDR3 has 16 residues.

CDR3 sequence (DNA): TGTGCCAGCAGCGTAGACCGGACAGGTGATAACTATGGCTACACCTTC. Translation: CASSVDRTGDNYGYTF. The chain recombines TRBV9 with TRBJ1-2, with TRBD1 matching 7 bases. Germline V lookup: CDR1 SGDLS, CDR2 YYNGEE. The CDR3 length is 16 residues. V dropped 0 bases and J dropped 1; count of bases not matched to a gene: 6.

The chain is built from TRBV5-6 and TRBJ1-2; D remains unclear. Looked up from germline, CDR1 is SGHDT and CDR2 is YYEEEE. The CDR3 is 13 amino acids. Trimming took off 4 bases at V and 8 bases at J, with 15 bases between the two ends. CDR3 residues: CASSLYSGSGYTF. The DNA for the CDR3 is TGTGCCAGCAGCCTGTATTCCGGGAGCGGCTACACCTTC.

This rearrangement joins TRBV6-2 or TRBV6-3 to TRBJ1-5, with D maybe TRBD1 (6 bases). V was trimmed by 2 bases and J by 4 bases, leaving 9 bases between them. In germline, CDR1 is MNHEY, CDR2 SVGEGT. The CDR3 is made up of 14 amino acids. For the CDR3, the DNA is TGTGCCAGCAGTTACGGGGGCGTGAATCAGCCCCAGCATTTT. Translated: CASSYGGVNQPQHF.

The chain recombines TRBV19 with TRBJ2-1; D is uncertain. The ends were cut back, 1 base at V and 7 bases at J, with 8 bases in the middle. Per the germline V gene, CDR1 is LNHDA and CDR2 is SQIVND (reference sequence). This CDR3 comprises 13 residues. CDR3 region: CASSIGLRNEQFF. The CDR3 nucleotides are TGTGCCAGTAGTATAGGACTTCGAAATGAGCAGTTCTTC.

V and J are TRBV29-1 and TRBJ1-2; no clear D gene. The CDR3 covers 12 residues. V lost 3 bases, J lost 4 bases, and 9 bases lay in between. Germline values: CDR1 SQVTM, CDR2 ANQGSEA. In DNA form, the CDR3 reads TGCAGCGTTGATACTTCCCGCTATGGCTACACCTTC. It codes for CSVDTSRYGYTF.

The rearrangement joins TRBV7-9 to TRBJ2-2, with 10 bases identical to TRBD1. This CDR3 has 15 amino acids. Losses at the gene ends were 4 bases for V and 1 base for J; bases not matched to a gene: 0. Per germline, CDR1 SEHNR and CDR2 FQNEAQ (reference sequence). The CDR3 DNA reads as TGTGCCAGCAGCTGGGACAGGGGGAACACCGGGGAGCTGTTTTTT. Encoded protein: CASSWDRGNTGELFF.

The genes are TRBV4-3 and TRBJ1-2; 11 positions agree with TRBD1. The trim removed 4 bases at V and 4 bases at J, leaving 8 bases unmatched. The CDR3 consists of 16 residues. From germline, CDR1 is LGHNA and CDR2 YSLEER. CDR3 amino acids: CASSRRPGQGVYGYTF. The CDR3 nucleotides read TGCGCCAGCAGCCGTAGACCGGGACAGGGGGTCTATGGCTACACCTTC.

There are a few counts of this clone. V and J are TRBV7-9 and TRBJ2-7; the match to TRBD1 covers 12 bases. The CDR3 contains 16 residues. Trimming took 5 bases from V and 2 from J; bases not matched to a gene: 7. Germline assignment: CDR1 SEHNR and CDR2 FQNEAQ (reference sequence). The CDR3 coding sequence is TGTGCCAGCAGCCCCCCGGGACAGGGGGCCCCCTACGAGCAGTACTTC. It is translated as CASSPPGQGAPYEQYF.

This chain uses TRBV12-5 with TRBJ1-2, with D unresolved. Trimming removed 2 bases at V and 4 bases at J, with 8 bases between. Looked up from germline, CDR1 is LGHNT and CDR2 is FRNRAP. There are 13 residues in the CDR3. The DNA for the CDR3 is TGTGCTAGTGGTTTGCCAGGTGGCTATGGCTACACCTTC. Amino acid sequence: CASGLPGGYGYTF.

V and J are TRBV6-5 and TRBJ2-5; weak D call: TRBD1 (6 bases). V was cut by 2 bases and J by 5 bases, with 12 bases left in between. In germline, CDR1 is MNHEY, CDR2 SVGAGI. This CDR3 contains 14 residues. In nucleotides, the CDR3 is TGTGCCAGCAGTTACCAGGGGCGCGGCGAGACCCAGTACTTC. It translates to CASSYQGRGETQYF.

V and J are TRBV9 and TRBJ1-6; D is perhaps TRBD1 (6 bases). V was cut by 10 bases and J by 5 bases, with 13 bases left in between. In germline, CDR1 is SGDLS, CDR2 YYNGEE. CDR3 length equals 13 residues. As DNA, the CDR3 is TGTGCCTCCTCGGACAGAAATAATTCACCCCTCCACTTT. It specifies CASSDRNNSPLHF.

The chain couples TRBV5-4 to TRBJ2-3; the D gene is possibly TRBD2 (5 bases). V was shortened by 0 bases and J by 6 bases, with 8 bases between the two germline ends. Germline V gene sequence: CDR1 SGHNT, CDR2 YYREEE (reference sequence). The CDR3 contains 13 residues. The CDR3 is CASSLGRRDTQYF. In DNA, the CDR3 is TGTGCCAGCAGCTTGGGGAGGAGGGATACGCAGTATTTT.

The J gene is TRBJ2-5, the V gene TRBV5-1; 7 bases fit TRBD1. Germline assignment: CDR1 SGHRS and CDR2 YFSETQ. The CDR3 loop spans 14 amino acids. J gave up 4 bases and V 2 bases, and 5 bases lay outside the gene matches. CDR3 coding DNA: TGCGCCAGCAGCTTCGAGTCAGGGGGAGAGACCCAGTACTTC. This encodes CASSFESGGETQYF.

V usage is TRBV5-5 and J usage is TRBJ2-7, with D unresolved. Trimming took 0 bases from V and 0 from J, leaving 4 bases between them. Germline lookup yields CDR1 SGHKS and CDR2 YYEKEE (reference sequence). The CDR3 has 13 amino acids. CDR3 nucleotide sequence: TGTGCCAGCAGCTTGGGTAGCTCCTACGAGCAGTACTTC. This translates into CASSLGSSYEQYF.

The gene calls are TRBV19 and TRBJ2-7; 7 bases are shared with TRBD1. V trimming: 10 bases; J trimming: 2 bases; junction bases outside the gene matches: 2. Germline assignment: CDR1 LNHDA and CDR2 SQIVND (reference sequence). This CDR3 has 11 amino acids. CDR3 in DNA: TGTGCCACCCAGGGGGCCTACGAGCAGTACTTC. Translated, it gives CATQGAYEQYF.